This TCR beta chain was retrieved from a study of regulatory T cells in long-lasting Graves disease. Study-level results: Favoring TRBV28, TRBJ1-2 and TRBJ2-5 was a feature seen in persistent disease. Accuracy may have been reduced by the small sample size. Persistent cases of Graves' showed reduced TCR diversity relative to newly diagnosed patients.

Points on this clonotype: Its antigen is not identified.

Time point noted: persistent/refractory GD, antithyroid drugs over 5 years with positive TRAb. Extracted PBMC RNA gave rise to the TCR library. The CDR3 is 18 residues long. CDR1 and CDR2 (germline): SEHNR, FQNEAQ (reference sequence). V lost 0 bases, J lost 3 bases, and 17 bases lay in between. The authors built TCR beta libraries using iRepertoire HTBI primers and Arm-PCR of CDR3 regions. In TCRdb, the multiplex PCR reads were re-called with MiXCR into one record per CDR3 protein. The sample lists about 470,000 distinct CDR3 sequences, around 20% occurring once. The sequence derives from a female donor with Graves disease. The chain recombines TRBV7-9 with TRBJ2-2; the D is unclear. The material was peripheral blood mononuclear cells (PBMCs), obtained when the disease was refractory, from a patient treated with antithyroid drugs. The CDR3 DNA reads as TGTGCCAGCAGCTTAGCGCATCCTCCGCACGGAGACACCGGGGAGCTGTTTTTT. Its translation: CASSLAHPPHGDTGELFF.